These 7 T cell receptor beta chains were all obtained from the same sample, sequenced in a study of blood T cell repertoires in COVID-19. The protocol was immunoSEQ multiplex PCR, while the TCRdb copy is restricted to in-frame clones and leaves out a portion. The repertoire holds some 78,000 clones, with more than 70% as singletons. What was sequenced was peripheral blood. These receptors were obtained from a man between 60 and 70 years old with active or convalescent COVID-19.

V is TRBV29-1 and J is TRBJ2-5, with TRBD2 identical over 7 bases. Germline CDR1 is SQVTM and CDR2 is ANQGSEA. V gave up 4 bases and J gave up 7 bases; unmatched junction bases: 12. The CDR3 has 14 amino acids. In DNA, the CDR3 is TGCAGCGTTGTCTTTGGCGGGGGAGGCGGGACCCAGTACTTC. Translation: CSVVFGGGGGTQYF.

The chain links TRBV6-5 to TRBJ2-7; D is uncertain. In germline, CDR1 is MNHEY, CDR2 SVGAGI. This CDR3 has 13 amino acids. Trimming took off 6 bases at V and 2 bases at J, with 11 bases between the two ends. The CDR3, as DNA: TGTGCCAGCAGCCAACAGAAAACCTACGAGCAGTACTTC. This translates into CASSQQKTYEQYF.

The chain carries TRBV7-2 and TRBJ2-1; unclear D gene. The CDR3 runs to 13 residues. The germline V gene encodes CDR1 SGHTA and CDR2 FQGNSA. Trimming stripped 1 base from V and 5 bases from J, with 6 bases between. The CDR3: CASSLGPNNEQFF. DNA for the CDR3: TGTGCCAGCAGCTTAGGGCCAAACAATGAGCAGTTCTTC. The whole variable domain, remainder taken from reference TRBV7-2 and TRBJ2-1, is GAGVSQSPSNKVTEKGKDVELRCDPISGHTALYWYRQSLGQGLEFLIYFQGNSAPDKSGLPSDRFSAERTGGSVSTLTIQRTQQEDSAVYLCASSLGPNNEQFFGPGTRLTVL.

This rearrangement joins TRBV15 to TRBJ2-5; 9 positions match TRBD1. The germline V gene encodes CDR1 LNHNV and CDR2 YYDKDF (reference sequence). Trimming at V came to 3 bases and at J to 4 bases, leaving 3 bases not matched to a gene. The CDR3 has 14 amino acids. The CDR3 bases are TGTGCCACCAGCAGGGAGACAGGGGGAGAGACCCAGTACTTC. Translated, it gives CATSRETGGETQYF.

The chain joins TRBV4-3 to TRBJ2-1; 7 bases are a match to TRBD2. CDR1 is LGHNA, CDR2 YSLEER, per germline. Trimming removed 1 base from V and 9 bases from J; junction bases left unmatched: 12. This CDR3 is 16 amino acids long. This chain's CDR3 is CASSQVASGVQGEQFF. Written as DNA, the CDR3 is TGCGCCAGCAGCCAAGTCGCTAGCGGTGTTCAAGGTGAGCAGTTCTTC.

The rearrangement links TRBV14 to TRBJ2-2; D is possibly TRBD2 (5 bases). Trimming left V 5 bases short and J 8 bases short, with 9 bases between. CDR1 SGHDN and CDR2 FVKESK come from the germline V gene. The CDR3 is made up of 12 amino acids. The CDR3, as DNA: TGTGCCAGCAGCTACGGACTTGGGGAGCTGTTTTTT. Protein: CASSYGLGELFF.

The CDR3 region has the DNA TGTGCCACCAGCGACGAAGGGACAGACGGCTACGAGCAGTACTTC. Translation gives CATSDEGTDGYEQYF. V and J are TRBV24-1 and TRBJ2-7; 7 positions match TRBD1. Trimming at V came to 7 bases and at J to 3 bases, leaving 11 bases not matched to a gene. CDR3 size: 15 residues. The germline CDR1 and CDR2 sequences are KGHDR and SFDVKD.